The 26 T cell receptor beta chains given below trace back to one sample, sequenced in a study of PD-1 blockade in mismatch repair-deficient tumors. TCRdb's table, derived via immunoSEQ multiplex PCR, lists solely in-frame clones and lacks some. The sample holds roughly 84,000 clones, more than 65% seen once. Sequenced here: peripheral blood, sampled 12 weeks after starting pembrolizumab. Receptors originate from an adult with mismatch repair-deficient cancer.

This chain connects TRBV7-2 to TRBJ2-7; 11 bases align to TRBD2. Germline V gene lookup returns CDR1 SGHTA and CDR2 FQGNSA. V dropped 7 bases and J dropped 4; count of bases not matched to a gene: 3. CDR3 size: 13 residues. The CDR3 spells CASTTSGKYEQYF. CDR3 coding DNA: TGTGCCAGCACGACTAGCGGGAAATACGAGCAGTACTTC.

This clone was observed once. CDR3: CAWSQDLNTEAFF. The DNA for the CDR3 is TGTGCCTGGAGTCAAGATCTGAACACTGAAGCTTTCTTT. The rearrangement links TRBV30 to TRBJ1-1, with D uncertain. The CDR3 loop spans 13 amino acids. Germline CDR1 is GTSNPN and CDR2 is SVGIG (reference sequence). Trimming cost V 2 bases and J 0 bases, with 7 bases left between them.

The rearrangement uses TRBV2 and TRBJ1-2, with D possibly being TRBD1 (6 bases). V was pared by 10 bases and J by 2 bases, with 14 bases between. Germline lookup yields CDR1 SNHLY and CDR2 FYNNEI. The length of the CDR3 is 13 residues. The CDR3 region is CATQSDRNYGYTF. DNA for the CDR3: TGTGCCACCCAATCCGACAGGAACTATGGCTACACCTTC. Filled out from reference TRBV2 and TRBJ1-2, the complete variable domain reads EPEVTQTPSHQVTQMGQEVILRCVPISNHLYFYWYRQILGQKVEFLVSFYNNEISEKSEIFDDQFSVERPDGSNFTLKIRSTKLEDSAMYFCATQSDRNYGYTFGSGTRLTVV.

V is TRBV30 and J is TRBJ2-3; D remains ambiguous. The CDR3 sequence is 12 residues long. The germline V gene encodes CDR1 GTSNPN and CDR2 SVGIG (reference sequence). Trimming pared 0 bases from V and 6 bases from J, leaving 7 bases between. The DNA of the CDR3 is TGTGCCTGGAGTGTACAAGGCGATACGCAGTATTTT. This translates into CAWSVQGDTQYF.

The V gene is TRBV28, the J gene TRBJ2-3, with 11 bases that match TRBD2. This CDR3 comprises 16 residues. Unmatched junction bases numbered 8, after V lost 7 bases and J lost 2 bases. Germline assignment: CDR1 MDHEN and CDR2 SYDVKM. The CDR3 sequence is CASTPPSGRSTDTQYF. CDR3 coding DNA: TGTGCCAGCACCCCCCCTAGCGGGAGGTCCACAGATACGCAGTATTTT.

A single count supports this clone. This sequence joins TRBV15 and TRBJ1-5; a possible D gene is TRBD1 (6 bases). The germline V gene has CDR1 LNHNV and CDR2 YYDKDF (reference sequence). CDR3 length: 17 amino acids. Trimming shortened V by 0 bases and J by 0 bases, and 12 bases separated the two germline ends. Here the CDR3 reads CATSREGGRVSNQPQHF. Here the CDR3 DNA reads TGTGCCACCAGCAGAGAAGGGGGACGGGTTAGCAATCAGCCCCAGCATTTT.

The rearrangement links TRBV30 to TRBJ2-2, with 9 bases fitting TRBD2. The CDR3 runs 16 residues. V was clipped by 2 bases and J by 4 bases; unmatched bases: 8. CDR1 GTSNPN and CDR2 SVGIG come from the germline V gene (reference sequence). The chain's CDR3 is CAWSPTSGRGTGELFF. As DNA, the CDR3 is TGTGCCTGGAGTCCCACTAGCGGGCGGGGCACCGGGGAGCTGTTTTTT.

A few counts support this clone. The rearrangement links TRBV5-1 to TRBJ1-2; unclear D gene. Trimming shortened V by 3 bases and J by 2 bases, and 5 bases separated the two germline ends. The germline V gene encodes CDR1 SGHRS and CDR2 YFSETQ. The CDR3 covers 12 residues. The DNA for the CDR3 is TGCGCCAGCAGCTCCGGGAACTATGGCTACACCTTC. Protein sequence: CASSSGNYGYTF.

A single count supports this clone. V is TRBV4-1 and J is TRBJ1-3; possibly TRBD1 for D (5 bases). This CDR3 spans 14 amino acids. Germline values: CDR1 MGHRA, CDR2 YSYEKL. Trimming left V 5 bases short and J 2 bases short, with 10 bases between. CDR3 sequence reads: CASSSMGPGNTIYF. In DNA form, the CDR3 reads TGCGCCAGCAGCTCCATGGGGCCTGGAAACACCATATATTTT.

This clone was recorded only once. Additional DNA sequences in this sample encode the identical CDR3. This chain joins TRBV19 and TRBJ1-5; 7 bases line up with TRBD1. The CDR3 totals 15 residues. J lost 6 bases, V lost 9 bases, and 14 bases had no gene match. The germline V gene has CDR1 LNHDA and CDR2 SQIVND (reference sequence). The CDR3 loop reads CASSPGRGEGQPQHF. The CDR3 bases are TGTGCCAGCTCTCCGGGCAGGGGGGAGGGTCAGCCCCAGCATTTT.

Written as DNA, the CDR3 is TGTGCCAGCAGCTGGGACATCCACGAGCAGTACTTC. Translating it yields CASSWDIHEQYF. The chain links TRBV7-9 to TRBJ2-7, with D maybe TRBD1 (6 bases). Trimming took 4 bases from V and 5 from J, leaving 9 bases between them. CDR1 is SEHNR, CDR2 FQNEAQ, per germline (reference sequence). The CDR3 spans 12 residues.

The chain carries TRBV10-1 and TRBJ2-7; D is undetermined. Germline loops: CDR1 WNHNN, CDR2 SYGVQD (reference sequence). The V and J ends lost 6 bases and 9 bases respectively, with 18 bases between them. CDR3 length: 13 amino acids. The CDR3 nucleotides are TGCGCCAGCAGCGAAACGCCCCGTGGTGGGCAGTACTTC. Its translation is CASSETPRGGQYF.

The J gene is TRBJ2-7, the V gene TRBV4-2; 8 bases map to TRBD1. The CDR3 runs 16 residues. CDR1 is LGHNA and CDR2 is YNFKEQ in the germline V gene. The trim removed 4 bases at V and 3 bases at J, leaving 11 bases unmatched. This CDR3 reads CASSLRPGTGNYEQYF. CDR3 bases: TGTGCCAGCAGCCTACGTCCTGGGACAGGCAACTACGAGCAGTACTTC.

The chain employs TRBV9 and TRBJ2-1; D gene ambiguous. Per germline, CDR1 SGDLS and CDR2 YYNGEE. CDR3 length equals 12 residues. The germline V and J ends were trimmed by 3 bases and 12 bases, with 13 bases remaining between them. The CDR3 DNA follows: TGTGCCAGCAGCGCCGATTTTCTTGTGCAGTTCTTC. It translates to CASSADFLVQFF.

This chain uses TRBV29-1 with TRBJ1-5, with 8 bases matching TRBD1. Germline assignment: CDR1 SQVTM and CDR2 ANQGSEA. Germline trimming cut 4 bases from V and 6 bases from J; bases unmatched to any gene: 11. There are 15 residues in the CDR3. The CDR3 loop is CSVGSTGGSGQPQHF. Written as DNA, the CDR3 is TGCAGCGTTGGGAGCACAGGGGGTTCGGGTCAGCCCCAGCATTTT.

V usage is TRBV5-1 and J usage is TRBJ2-1, with 13 positions matching TRBD2. The V gene's germline CDR1 is SGHRS and CDR2 YFSETQ. CDR3 length: 16 residues. With 0 bases clipped from V and 6 bases from J, the junction kept 3 bases outside the gene matches. CDR3 region: CASSLETSGRPNEQFF. In DNA form, the CDR3 reads TGCGCCAGCAGCTTGGAGACTAGCGGGAGGCCCAATGAGCAGTTCTTC.

The V and J genes are TRBV4-1 and TRBJ2-7; 9 nucleotides align to TRBD2. The V segment lost 4 bases and the J segment 2 bases; nucleotides outside the gene matches: 6. Looked up from germline, CDR1 is MGHRA and CDR2 is YSYEKL. The CDR3 is made up of 15 amino acids. DNA of the CDR3: TGCGCCAGCAGCCCCCTTCAGCGGGGGGCCTACGAGCAGTACTTC. Its protein product is CASSPLQRGAYEQYF.

The J gene is TRBJ2-1, the V gene TRBV19; 7 bases agree with TRBD1. CDR3 length: 15 amino acids. The V segment lost 4 bases and the J segment 7 bases; nucleotides outside the gene matches: 10. Germline CDR1 is LNHDA and CDR2 is SQIVND (reference sequence). CDR3 region: CASSTLTGKGNEQFF. In DNA form, the CDR3 reads TGTGCCAGTAGTACTTTGACAGGGAAGGGGAATGAGCAGTTCTTC.

The chain couples TRBV30 to TRBJ2-3; 13 positions match TRBD2. Germline CDR1 and CDR2: GTSNPN and SVGIG (reference sequence). V trimming: 8 bases; J trimming: 0 bases; junction bases outside the gene matches: 5. This CDR3 spans 15 amino acids. For the CDR3, the DNA is TGTGCCGGGACTAGCGGGGAAGGTAGCACAGATACGCAGTATTTT. It yields the protein CAGTSGEGSTDTQYF.

The CDR3 coding sequence is TGTGCCAGCAGTGATAAAACGGGAGAGCAGACAGATACGCAGTATTTT. Its protein product is CASSDKTGEQTDTQYF. The chain employs TRBV6-1 and TRBJ2-3; a weak D match, TRBD2 (6 bases). Germline loops: CDR1 MNHNS, CDR2 SASEGT. Trimming stripped 3 bases from V and 3 bases from J, with 16 bases between. The CDR3 extends over 16 amino acids.

This CDR3 is CASFRKKTYEQYF. Here the CDR3 DNA reads TGTGCCAGCTTCCGGAAAAAAACCTACGAGCAGTACTTC. The chain has TRBV6-5 and TRBJ2-7; D uncertain. CDR1 is MNHEY, CDR2 SVGAGI, per germline. The CDR3 is 13 residues long. Trimming took 8 bases from V and 2 from J, leaving 13 bases between them.

The V and J genes are TRBV6-1 and TRBJ1-1; D unresolved. Germline V gives CDR1 MNHNS, CDR2 SASEGT. This CDR3 is built from 12 residues. V dropped 5 bases and J dropped 2 bases, with 6 bases sitting between them. CDR3 sequence: CASSHDNTEAFF. The CDR3 DNA sequence: TGTGCCAGCAGTCATGACAACACTGAAGCTTTCTTT.

The gene calls are TRBV6-5 and TRBJ2-3, with 8 bases identical to TRBD2. In germline, CDR1 is MNHEY, CDR2 SVGAGI. The junction had 5 bases not matched to a gene; V was cut back by 4 bases and J by 2 bases. CDR3 length: 15 amino acids. For the CDR3, the DNA is TGTGCCAGCAGTTCCGGGGGGGACTTCACAGATACGCAGTATTTT. Translated, it gives CASSSGGDFTDTQYF.

The CDR3 reads CASSLGGPSGSTYNEQFF. CDR3 bases: TGTGCCAGCAGCTTGGGCGGCCCTAGCGGGAGCACCTACAATGAGCAGTTCTTC. The genes are TRBV5-6 and TRBJ2-1; 10 nucleotides line up with TRBD2. J lost 2 bases, V lost 0 bases, and 8 bases had no gene match. Germline V CDR1 and CDR2: SGHDT, YYEEEE. The CDR3 has 18 residues.

J is TRBJ2-5 and V is TRBV5-1, with TRBD1 matching 9 bases. Judging by the DNA end, TRBJ2-7 fits better; the J call may be wrong. CDR3 length equals 15 residues. Germline CDR1 SGHRS, CDR2 YFSETQ. As DNA, the CDR3 is TGCGCCAGCAGCTTGGATCCGGGACAGGGATACGAGCAGTACTTC. It translates to CASSLDPGQGYEQYF.

CDR3 protein: CASSSGGDTNTEAFF. The CDR3 bases are TGTGCCAGCAGCTCCGGCGGAGACACGAACACTGAAGCTTTCTTT. J is TRBJ1-1 and V is TRBV11-3; the D is unclear. Germline V CDR1 and CDR2: SGHNT, YENEEA. The CDR3 extends over 15 amino acids. Trimming removed 4 bases from V and 1 base from J, with 13 bases in between.